Below are 10 T cell receptor beta chains sequenced from a single sample in a study of cytomegalovirus exposure and HLA in healthy donors. Amplification used 60 Vbeta primers and 13 Jbeta primers. Produced via immunoSEQ multiplex PCR; TCRdb's table is partial and in-frame only. The sample holds 130,000 or so clones; 74% are singletons and the top ten take around 4.7%. The source material was PBMCs. The receptor set was obtained from a man younger than 30 in good health and CMV-seropositive.

The V call is TRBV6-5, the J call TRBJ2-2; possibly TRBD1 for D (5 bases). The CDR3 length is 16 residues. Germline V gene lookup returns CDR1 MNHEY and CDR2 SVGAGI. V was trimmed by 2 bases and J by 4 bases, leaving 14 bases between them. The CDR3 region has the DNA TGTGCCAGCAGTTACGATCAGGGTGGGGCCACCGGGGAGCTGTTTTTT. Protein sequence: CASSYDQGGATGELFF.

The J gene is TRBJ1-5, the V gene TRBV6-5; 7 nucleotides match TRBD1. The germline V gene encodes CDR1 MNHEY and CDR2 SVGAGI. The V segment lost 5 bases and the J segment 7 bases; nucleotides outside the gene matches: 11. This CDR3 has 15 residues. In DNA, the CDR3 is TGTGCCAGCAGTCGGCTCCCAGGGGGAGAGCAGCCCCAGCATTTT. This gives the protein CASSRLPGGEQPQHF.

The chain recombines TRBV4-1 with TRBJ2-3, with D possibly TRBD1 on 5 matching bases. The V gene lost 6 bases and the J gene lost 8 bases, with 21 bases spanning the gap. Germline assignment: CDR1 MGHRA and CDR2 YSYEKL. The CDR3 consists of 15 residues. The DNA of the CDR3 is TGCGCCAGCAGAACACAGGATATAGGGTCGGGTACGCAGTATTTT. Translated: CASRTQDIGSGTQYF.

V gene TRBV5-1 combines with J gene TRBJ2-1; tentatively, D is TRBD2 (6 bases). The germline V gene has CDR1 SGHRS and CDR2 YFSETQ. The V end was cut by 4 bases, the J end by 4 bases, with 15 bases between. The CDR3 has 15 residues. CDR3 coding DNA: TGCGCCAGCAGCCCGGAGGGGACGCCGTACAATGAGCAGTTCTTC. Translating it yields CASSPEGTPYNEQFF. The entire variable domain, with the rest obtained from reference TRBV5-1 and TRBJ2-1, is as follows: KAGVTQTPRYLIKTRGQQVTLSCSPISGHRSVSWYQQTPGQGLQFLFEYFSETQRNKGNFPGRFSGRQFSNSRSEMNVSTLELGDSALYLCASSPEGTPYNEQFFGPGTRLTVL.

The chain is built from TRBV7-9 and TRBJ2-5, with TRBD1 matching 9 bases. Trimming cost V 4 bases and J 5 bases; bases outside gene matches: 17. Germline CDR1 SEHNR, CDR2 FQNEAQ (reference sequence). CDR3 size: 18 residues. The CDR3 loop reads CASSSEGTGSHPSETQYF. For the CDR3, the DNA is TGTGCCAGCAGCTCCGAGGGGACAGGGTCCCACCCTTCGGAGACCCAGTACTTC.

This clone appeared a few times. The chain links TRBV4-2 to TRBJ2-7; D perhaps matches TRBD2 (6 bases). Looked up from germline, CDR1 is LGHNA and CDR2 is YNFKEQ. Trimming cost V 1 base and J 3 bases, with 7 bases left between them. There are 13 residues in the CDR3. DNA of the CDR3: TGTGCCAGCAGCCAAGTCGGGAGCTACGAGCAGTACTTC. Amino acids: CASSQVGSYEQYF.

In its sample, this clone was seen a few times. The gene calls are TRBV27 and TRBJ1-2, with 9 bases identical to TRBD1. The CDR3 covers 13 residues. The J segment lost 8 bases and the V segment lost 6 bases, leaving 7 bases of the junction unmatched. CDR1 and CDR2 (germline): MNHEY, SMNVEV (reference sequence). The DNA for the CDR3 is TGTGCCAGCAGAAACAGGGGGCGCCAGGGCTACACCTTC. This translates into CASRNRGRQGYTF.

The chain couples TRBV9 to TRBJ1-4, with D tentatively TRBD1 (5 bases). The germline V gene has CDR1 SGDLS and CDR2 YYNGEE. The CDR3 is 15 residues long. V was clipped by 2 bases and J by 7 bases, with 15 bases between them. The CDR3 sequence is CASSVWKGQGEKLFF. CDR3 sequence (DNA): TGTGCCAGCAGCGTCTGGAAGGGGCAGGGTGAAAAACTGTTTTTT.

The chain links TRBV4-2 to TRBJ2-1, with TRBD2 matching 10 bases. V lost 0 bases to trimming and J lost 7 bases; unmatched junction nucleotides: 3. CDR1 is LGHNA and CDR2 is YNFKEQ in the germline V gene. The CDR3 sequence is 15 residues long. In nucleotides, the CDR3 is TGTGCCAGCAGCCAAGAACCTAGCGGGGGAAATGAGCAGTTCTTC. Translating gives CASSQEPSGGNEQFF.

The CDR3 protein is CASSPMGRVEKLFF. The CDR3 DNA is TGTGCCAGCAGCCCCATGGGCAGGGTTGAAAAACTGTTTTTT. The chain joins TRBV7-9 to TRBJ1-4; D is perhaps TRBD1 (5 bases). The CDR3 is 14 amino acids. Germline assignment: CDR1 SEHNR and CDR2 FQNEAQ (reference sequence). V was clipped by 5 bases and J by 7 bases, with 14 bases between them.